This T cell receptor (beta chain) was obtained from a study of blood T cell repertoires in COVID-19. The protocol was immunoSEQ multiplex PCR, while the TCRdb copy is restricted to in-frame clones and leaves out a portion. The data contain tens of thousands of clones, 81% of them singletons. V gave up 3 bases and J gave up 6 bases; unmatched junction bases: 9. CDR1 and CDR2 (germline): LNHDA, SQIVND (reference sequence). The CDR3 totals 15 residues. This sequence was found in a woman aged 80 or over with COVID-19, enrolled during active disease. The V call is TRBV19, the J call TRBJ1-2, with 8 bases matching TRBD1. The specimen sequenced was peripheral blood. The CDR3 region is CASSINPQGANGYTF. The DNA of the CDR3 is TGTGCCAGTAGTATTAACCCCCAGGGGGCCAATGGCTACACCTTC. The full variable domain, rest sourced from reference TRBV19 and TRBJ1-2, is DGGITQSPKYLFRKEGQNVTLSCEQNLNHDAMYWYRQDPGQGLRLIYYSQIVNDFQKGDIAEGYSVSREKKESFPLTVTSAQKNPTAFYLCASSINPQGANGYTFGSGTRLTVV.